This T cell receptor (beta chain) was sequenced for a study of cytomegalovirus exposure and HLA in healthy donors. Overall study: An early release of data contained 80 million to 85 million unique TCRs, which came from HLA-typed donors.

Worth noting for this clone: Its antigen is currently unknown.

Study results and limitations: An analysis done earlier found most TCR beta V segments productive about 87% or about 30% of the time. In a later analysis, donors in an Asian-associated ancestry cluster reportedly had fewer N-insertions in productive TCRs than the cohort mean. TCR association rates varied by HLA locus in a later analysis, with DRB1 highest and HLA-C lowest.

Amplification used 60 Vbeta primers and 13 Jbeta primers. The table came from immunoSEQ multiplex PCR; TCRdb's copy has only in-frame clones and leaves some out. In the table there are some 140,000 clones, around 85% of which are singletons. Trimming took 3 bases from V and 4 from J; bases not matched to a gene: 9. The germline gives CDR1 MNHEY, CDR2 SMNVEV (reference sequence). The CDR3 is 16 residues long. The origin of this receptor is a woman in her thirties in good health and CMV-seropositive. J is TRBJ2-3 and V is TRBV27, with TRBD2 matching 8 bases. Specimen: PBMCs. The CDR3 reads CASSLRWSGSADTQYF. DNA for the CDR3: TGTGCCAGCAGTTTGCGATGGAGCGGGAGTGCAGATACGCAGTATTTT.